Below are 5 T cell receptor beta chains sequenced from a single sample in a study of beta chain features in type 1 diabetes. Notes on the study in general: In every one of the four CD4+ subsets, TCRB CDR3s were moderately but significantly shorter in Type 1 diabetes patients.

Expressed TCRB transcripts were sequenced because the isolated RNA had all been reverse transcribed beforehand. Profiled with immunoSEQ multiplex PCR; TCRdb holds only in-frame clones, not every one. Of under 850,000 clones detected, roughly an eighth appear once; the ten largest clones hold approximately 0.022%. These receptors are not linked to any known antigen. Sequencing used naive CD4+ T cells from blood. The receptors derive from a man between 18 and 29 years old with type 1 diabetes.

The DNA for the CDR3 is TGTGCCAGCAGCTTAGGGACAGGGCACTGGGTCTATGGCTACACCTTC. It is translated as CASSLGTGHWVYGYTF. The chain links TRBV7-8 to TRBJ1-2; TRBD1 matches 8 bases. J gave up 4 bases and V 1 base, and 8 bases lay outside the gene matches. Germline CDR1 reads SGHVS; CDR2 reads FQNEAQ. This CDR3 is 16 amino acids long.

This clone was recorded only once. The chain joins TRBV5-1 to TRBJ2-5, with 7 bases fitting TRBD2. Per the germline V gene, CDR1 is SGHRS and CDR2 is YFSETQ. The CDR3 is 14 residues long. V trimming: 5 bases; J trimming: 0 bases; junction bases outside the gene matches: 4. In DNA form, the CDR3 reads TGCGCCAGCAGAGGAGCGGGGTACCAAGAGACCCAGTACTTC. It is translated as CASRGAGYQETQYF.

This chain links TRBV6-5 with TRBJ2-7, with D possibly matching TRBD2 (6 bases). Germline V CDR1 and CDR2: MNHEY, SVGAGI. V lost 6 bases and J lost 0, with 12 bases in between. The CDR3 runs 14 residues. The CDR3 is CASSPGTHSYEQYF. The DNA of the CDR3 is TGTGCCAGCAGCCCCGGGACTCACTCCTACGAGCAGTACTTC.

The chain employs TRBV4-1 and TRBJ2-6; D is possibly TRBD2 (6 bases). Per the germline V gene, CDR1 is MGHRA and CDR2 is YSYEKL. The CDR3 loop spans 17 amino acids. V shed 4 bases and J shed 0 bases, with 13 bases lying between them. As DNA, the CDR3 is TGCGCCAGCAGCCGGGGGGTACTTACCTCTGGGGCCAACGTCCTGACTTTC. It yields the protein CASSRGVLTSGANVLTF.

This clone has more than one count but fewer than ten. The CDR3 region has the DNA TGTGCCAGCAGCCCCGGACAGGGGCCCTACGAGCAGTACTTC. This translates into CASSPGQGPYEQYF. The chain recombines TRBV5-4 with TRBJ2-7, with TRBD1 identical over 9 bases. Germline V gene lookup returns CDR1 SGHNT and CDR2 YYREEE (reference sequence). The V and J ends lost 4 bases and 2 bases, in that order; junction bases with no gene match: 4. This CDR3 is 14 amino acids long.